The TCR beta chain under discussion was sequenced for a study of blood T cell repertoires in COVID-19. Libraries were prepared by immunoSEQ multiplex PCR; TCRdb keeps only in-frame clonotypes and omits some of them. The profile shows some 76,000 clones, roughly 80% of them singletons. This clone was counted only a few times. The CDR3 sequence is 14 residues long. The germline V gene has CDR1 MNHEY and CDR2 SMNVEV (reference sequence). The V gene end was trimmed by 5 bases and the J gene end by 6 bases; junction bases not matched to a gene: 7. The sequence came from a man aged 45 to 65 with acute or convalescent COVID-19. Sequenced material: peripheral blood. The V and J genes are TRBV27 and TRBJ1-2, with 9 bases aligning to TRBD1. CDR3 loop: CASSLQQGANGYTF. The CDR3 region has the DNA TGTGCCAGCAGTCTCCAACAGGGGGCGAATGGCTACACCTTC.